The following is a T cell receptor (beta chain) sequence with its context. Its antigen is not known. These data originate in a study of cytomegalovirus exposure and HLA in healthy donors. Across the study: Early released data had tens of millions of unique TCRs, all coming from HLA-typed donors. Study-wide results and limits: Most CMV-associated TCR beta chains appeared HLA-restricted in a later analysis. Later genetic work tied a missense DCLRE1C variant to beta-chain V and J trimming.

This CDR3 has 11 amino acids. CDR1 is MGHDK and CDR2 is SYGVNS in the germline V gene. Between the trimmed V and J ends, which lost 10 bases and 0 bases, there was a span of 6 bases. Researchers ran the PCR with 60 Vbeta and 13 Jbeta primers. Using immunoSEQ multiplex PCR, the repertoire was profiled, and TCRdb retains in-frame clones only, with some absent. The sample contains around 160,000 clones, roughly 80% of which appear only once. The sequence came from a man in his fifties or sixties in good health and CMV-seropositive. Sequenced sample: PBMCs. The J gene is TRBJ1-1, the V gene TRBV25-1; D is uncertain. CDR3 region: CATTVNTEAFF. DNA for the CDR3: TGTGCCACCACGGTGAACACTGAAGCTTTCTTT.